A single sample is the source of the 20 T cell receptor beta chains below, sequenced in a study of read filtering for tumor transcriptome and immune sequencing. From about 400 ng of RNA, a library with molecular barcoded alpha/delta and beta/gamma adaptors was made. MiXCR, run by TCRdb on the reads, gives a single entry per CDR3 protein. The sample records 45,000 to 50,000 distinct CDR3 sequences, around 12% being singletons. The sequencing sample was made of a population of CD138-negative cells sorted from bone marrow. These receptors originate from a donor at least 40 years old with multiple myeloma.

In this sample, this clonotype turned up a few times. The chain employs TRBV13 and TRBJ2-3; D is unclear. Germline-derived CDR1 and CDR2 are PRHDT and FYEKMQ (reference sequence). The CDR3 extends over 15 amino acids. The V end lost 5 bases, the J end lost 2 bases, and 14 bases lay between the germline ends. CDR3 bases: TGTGCCAGCAGCGGAAGAGCAGAATACACAGATACGCAGTATTTT. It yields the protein CASSGRAEYTDTQYF.

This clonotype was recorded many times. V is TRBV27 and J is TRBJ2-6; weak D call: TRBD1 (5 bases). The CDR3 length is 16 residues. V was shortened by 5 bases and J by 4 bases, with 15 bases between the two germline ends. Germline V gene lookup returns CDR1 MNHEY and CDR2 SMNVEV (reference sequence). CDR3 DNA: TGTGCCAGCAGTCCCCGACAGTTGGGGGGGGCCAACGTCCTGACTTTC. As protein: CASSPRQLGGANVLTF.

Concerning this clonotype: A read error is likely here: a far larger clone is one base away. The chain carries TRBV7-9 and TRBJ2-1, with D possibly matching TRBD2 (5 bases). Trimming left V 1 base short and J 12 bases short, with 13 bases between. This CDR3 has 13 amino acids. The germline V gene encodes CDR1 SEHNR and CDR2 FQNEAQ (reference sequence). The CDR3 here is CASSLVAFDGQFF. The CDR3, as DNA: TGTGCCAGCAGCTTAGTAGCGTTCGATGGGCAGTTCTTC.

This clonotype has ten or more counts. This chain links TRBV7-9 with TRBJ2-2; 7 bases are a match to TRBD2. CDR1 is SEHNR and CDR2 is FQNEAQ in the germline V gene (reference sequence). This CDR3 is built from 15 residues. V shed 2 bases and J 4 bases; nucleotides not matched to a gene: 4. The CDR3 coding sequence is TGTGCCAGCAGCTTACGGCGGGAGACCACCGGGGAGCTGTTTTTT. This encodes CASSLRRETTGELFF.

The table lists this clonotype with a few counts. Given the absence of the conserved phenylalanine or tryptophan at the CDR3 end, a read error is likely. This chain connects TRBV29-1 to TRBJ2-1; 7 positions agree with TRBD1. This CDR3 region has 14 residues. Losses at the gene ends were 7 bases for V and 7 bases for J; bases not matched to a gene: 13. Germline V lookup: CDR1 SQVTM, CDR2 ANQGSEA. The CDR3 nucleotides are TGCAGCGCTGAGGTGACAGGGAGTAGGAATGAGCAGTTCCTC. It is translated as CSAEVTGSRNEQFL.

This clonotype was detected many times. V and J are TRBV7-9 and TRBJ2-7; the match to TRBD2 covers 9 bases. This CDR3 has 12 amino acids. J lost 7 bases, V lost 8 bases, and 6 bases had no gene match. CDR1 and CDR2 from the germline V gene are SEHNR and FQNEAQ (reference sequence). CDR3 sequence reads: CASGLAGWEQYF. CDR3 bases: TGTGCCAGCGGGCTAGCGGGATGGGAGCAGTACTTC.

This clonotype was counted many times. The chain's CDR3 is CASRPTGLAVSYNEQFF. The CDR3 DNA follows: TGTGCCAGCAGACCCACGGGTCTAGCGGTTTCCTACAATGAGCAGTTCTTC. The chain carries TRBV6-5 and TRBJ2-1; 7 bases line up with TRBD2. CDR3 length: 17 amino acids. Germline trimming cut 6 bases from V and 1 base from J; bases unmatched to any gene: 12. The germline CDR1 and CDR2 sequences are MNHEY and SVGAGI.

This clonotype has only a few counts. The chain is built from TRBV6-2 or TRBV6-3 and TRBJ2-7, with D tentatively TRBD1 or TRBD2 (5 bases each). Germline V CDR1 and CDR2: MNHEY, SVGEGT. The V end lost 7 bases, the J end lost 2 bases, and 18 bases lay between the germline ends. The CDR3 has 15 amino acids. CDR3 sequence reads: CASNHLRDGPYEQYF. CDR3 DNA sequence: TGTGCCAGCAATCACCTCCGGGACGGACCCTACGAGCAGTACTTC.

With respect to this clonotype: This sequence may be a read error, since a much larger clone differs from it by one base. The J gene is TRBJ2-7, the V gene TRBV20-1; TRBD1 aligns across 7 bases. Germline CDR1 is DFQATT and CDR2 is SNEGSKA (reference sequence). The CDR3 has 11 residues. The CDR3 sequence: CSAKPDRMGSF. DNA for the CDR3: TGCAGTGCCAAACCGGACAGGATGGGGAGCTTC.

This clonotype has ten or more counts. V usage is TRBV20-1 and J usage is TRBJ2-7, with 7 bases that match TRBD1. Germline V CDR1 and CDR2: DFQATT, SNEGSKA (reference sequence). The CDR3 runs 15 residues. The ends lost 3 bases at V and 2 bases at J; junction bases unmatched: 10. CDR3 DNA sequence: TGCAGTGCTAGCTACACCGGGACAGAAGCCTACGAGCAGTACTTC. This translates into CSASYTGTEAYEQYF.

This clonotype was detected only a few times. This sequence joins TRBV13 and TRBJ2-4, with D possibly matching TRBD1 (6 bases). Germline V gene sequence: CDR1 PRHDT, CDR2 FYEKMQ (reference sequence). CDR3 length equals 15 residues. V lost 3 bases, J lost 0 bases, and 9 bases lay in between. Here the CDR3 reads CASSFGTIAKNIQYF. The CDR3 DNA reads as TGTGCCAGCAGCTTCGGGACAATAGCCAAAAACATTCAGTACTTC.

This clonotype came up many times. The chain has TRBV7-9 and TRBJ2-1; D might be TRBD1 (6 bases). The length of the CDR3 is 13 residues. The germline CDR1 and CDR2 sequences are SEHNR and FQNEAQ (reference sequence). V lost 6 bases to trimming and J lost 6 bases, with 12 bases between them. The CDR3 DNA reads TGTGCCAGCAGGAAACAGGGTGGCAATGAGCAGTTCTTC. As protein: CASRKQGGNEQFF.

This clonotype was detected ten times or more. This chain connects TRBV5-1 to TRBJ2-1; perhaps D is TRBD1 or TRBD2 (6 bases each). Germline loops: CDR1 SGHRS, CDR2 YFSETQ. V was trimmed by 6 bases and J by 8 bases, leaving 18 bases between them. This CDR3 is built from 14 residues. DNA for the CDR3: TGCGCCAGCACCCACGGGGGCGCTAGGTATGAGCAGTTCTTC. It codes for CASTHGGARYEQFF.

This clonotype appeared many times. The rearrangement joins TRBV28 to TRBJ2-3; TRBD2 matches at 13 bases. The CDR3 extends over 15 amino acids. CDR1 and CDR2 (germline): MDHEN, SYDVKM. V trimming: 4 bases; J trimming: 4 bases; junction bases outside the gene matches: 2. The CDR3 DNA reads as TGTGCCAGCAGTTCACTAGCGGGAGGGGCAGATACGCAGTATTTT. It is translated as CASSSLAGGADTQYF.

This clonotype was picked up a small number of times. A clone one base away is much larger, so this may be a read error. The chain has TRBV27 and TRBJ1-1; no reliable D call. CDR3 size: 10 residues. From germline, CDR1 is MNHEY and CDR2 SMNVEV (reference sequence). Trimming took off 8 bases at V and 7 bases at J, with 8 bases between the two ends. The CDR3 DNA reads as TGTGCCAGCGGGGAAAGTGAAGCTTTCTTT. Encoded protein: CASGESEAFF.

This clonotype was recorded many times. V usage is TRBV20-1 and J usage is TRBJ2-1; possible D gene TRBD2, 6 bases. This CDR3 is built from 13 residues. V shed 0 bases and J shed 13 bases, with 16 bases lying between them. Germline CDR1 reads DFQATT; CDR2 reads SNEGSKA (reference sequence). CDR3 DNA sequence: TGCAGTGCTAGAGATACAACGGCGGGGTACCAGTTCTTC. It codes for CSARDTTAGYQFF.

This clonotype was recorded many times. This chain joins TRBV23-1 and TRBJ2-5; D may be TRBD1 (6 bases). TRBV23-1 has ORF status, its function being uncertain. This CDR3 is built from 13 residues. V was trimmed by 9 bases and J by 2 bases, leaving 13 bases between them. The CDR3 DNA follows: TGCGCCAGGGGAACCGGGACACAAGAGACCCAGTACTTC. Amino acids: CARGTGTQETQYF.

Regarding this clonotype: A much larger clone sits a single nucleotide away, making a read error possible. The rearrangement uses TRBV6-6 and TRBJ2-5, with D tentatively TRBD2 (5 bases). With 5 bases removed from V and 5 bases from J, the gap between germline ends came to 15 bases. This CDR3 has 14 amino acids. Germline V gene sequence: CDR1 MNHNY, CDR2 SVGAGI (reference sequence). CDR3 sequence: CASSGEGRGETQYF. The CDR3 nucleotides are TGTGCCAGCAGTGGCGAAGGGAGAGGTGAGACCCAGTACTTC.

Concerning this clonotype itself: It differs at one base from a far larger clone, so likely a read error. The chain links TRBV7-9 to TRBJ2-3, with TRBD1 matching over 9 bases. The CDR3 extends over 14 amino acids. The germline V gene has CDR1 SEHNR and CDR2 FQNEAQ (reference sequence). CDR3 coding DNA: TGTGCCGGCAGTACAGGGGGCTTAGCAGATACGCAGTATTTT. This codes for CAGSTGGLADTQYF.

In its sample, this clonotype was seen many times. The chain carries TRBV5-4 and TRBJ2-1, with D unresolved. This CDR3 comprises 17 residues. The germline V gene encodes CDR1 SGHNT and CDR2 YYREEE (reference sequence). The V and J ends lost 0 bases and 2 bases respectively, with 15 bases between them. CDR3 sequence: CASSLGGFLTAYNEQFF. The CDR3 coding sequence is TGTGCCAGCAGCTTGGGGGGTTTTCTCACCGCCTACAATGAGCAGTTCTTC.